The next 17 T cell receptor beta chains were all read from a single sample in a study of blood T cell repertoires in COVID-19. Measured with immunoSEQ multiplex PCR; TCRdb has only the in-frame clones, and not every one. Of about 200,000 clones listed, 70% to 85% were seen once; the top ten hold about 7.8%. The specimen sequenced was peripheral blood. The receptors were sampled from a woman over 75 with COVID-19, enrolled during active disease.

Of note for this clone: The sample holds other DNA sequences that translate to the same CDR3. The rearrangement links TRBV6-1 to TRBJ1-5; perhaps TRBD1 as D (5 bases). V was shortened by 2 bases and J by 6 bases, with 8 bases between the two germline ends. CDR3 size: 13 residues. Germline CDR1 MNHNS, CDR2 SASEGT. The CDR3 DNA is TGTGCCAGCAGTGAAATGGGGGGTCAGCCCCAGCATTTT. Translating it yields CASSEMGGQPQHF.

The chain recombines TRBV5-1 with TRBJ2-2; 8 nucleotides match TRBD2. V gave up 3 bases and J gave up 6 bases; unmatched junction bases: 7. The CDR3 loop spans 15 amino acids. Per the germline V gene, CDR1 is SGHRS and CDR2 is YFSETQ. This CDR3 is CASSWTGRAAGELFF. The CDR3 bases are TGCGCCAGCAGCTGGACCGGGAGGGCCGCCGGGGAGCTGTTTTTT. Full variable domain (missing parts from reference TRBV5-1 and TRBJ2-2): KAGVTQTPRYLIKTRGQQVTLSCSPISGHRSVSWYQQTPGQGLQFLFEYFSETQRNKGNFPGRFSGRQFSNSRSEMNVSTLELGDSALYLCASSWTGRAAGELFFGEGSRLTVL.

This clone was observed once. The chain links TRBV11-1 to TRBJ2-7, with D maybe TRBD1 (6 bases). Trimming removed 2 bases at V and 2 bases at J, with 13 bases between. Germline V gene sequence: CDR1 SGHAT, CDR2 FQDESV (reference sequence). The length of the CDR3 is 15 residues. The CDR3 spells CASSLWGTRTYEQYF. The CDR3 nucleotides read TGTGCCAGCAGCTTATGGGGGACAAGAACCTACGAGCAGTACTTC.

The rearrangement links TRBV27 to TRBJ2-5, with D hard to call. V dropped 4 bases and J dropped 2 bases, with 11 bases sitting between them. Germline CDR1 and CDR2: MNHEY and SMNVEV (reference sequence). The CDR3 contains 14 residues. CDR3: CASSSRHPQETQYF. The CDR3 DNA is TGTGCCAGCAGTTCCCGACACCCTCAAGAGACCCAGTACTTC.

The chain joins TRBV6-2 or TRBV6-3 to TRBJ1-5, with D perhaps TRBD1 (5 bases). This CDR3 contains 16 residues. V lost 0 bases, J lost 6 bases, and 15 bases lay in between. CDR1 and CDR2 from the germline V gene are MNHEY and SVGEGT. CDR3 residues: CASSYSREWRGQPQHF. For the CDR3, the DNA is TGTGCCAGCAGTTACTCAAGGGAGTGGAGGGGTCAGCCCCAGCATTTT.

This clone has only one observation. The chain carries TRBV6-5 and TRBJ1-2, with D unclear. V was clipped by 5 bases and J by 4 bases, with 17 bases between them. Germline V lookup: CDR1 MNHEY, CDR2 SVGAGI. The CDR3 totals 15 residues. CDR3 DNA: TGTGCCAGCAGTAAGACTTCGTTTCGCTCCTATGGCTACACCTTC. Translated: CASSKTSFRSYGYTF.

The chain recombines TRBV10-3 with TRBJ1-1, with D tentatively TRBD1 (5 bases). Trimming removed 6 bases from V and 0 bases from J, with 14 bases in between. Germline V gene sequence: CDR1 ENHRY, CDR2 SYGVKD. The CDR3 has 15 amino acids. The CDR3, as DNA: TGTGCCATCAGGGGCGCAGGGCATGTGAACACTGAAGCTTTCTTT. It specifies CAIRGAGHVNTEAFF.

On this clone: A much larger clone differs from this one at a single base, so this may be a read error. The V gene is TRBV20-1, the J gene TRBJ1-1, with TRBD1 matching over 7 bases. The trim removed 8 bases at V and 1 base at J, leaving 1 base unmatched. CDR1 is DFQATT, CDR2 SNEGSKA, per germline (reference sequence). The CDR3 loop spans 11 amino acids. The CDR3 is CSWTGNTEAFF. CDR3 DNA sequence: TGCAGTTGGACAGGGAACACTGAAGCTTTCTTT.

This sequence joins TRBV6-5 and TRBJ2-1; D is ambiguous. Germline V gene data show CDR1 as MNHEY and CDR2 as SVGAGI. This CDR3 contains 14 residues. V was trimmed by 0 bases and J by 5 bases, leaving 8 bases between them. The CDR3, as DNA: TGTGCCAGCAGTTACTCCCCCACAGACAATGAGCAGTTCTTC. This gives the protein CASSYSPTDNEQFF.

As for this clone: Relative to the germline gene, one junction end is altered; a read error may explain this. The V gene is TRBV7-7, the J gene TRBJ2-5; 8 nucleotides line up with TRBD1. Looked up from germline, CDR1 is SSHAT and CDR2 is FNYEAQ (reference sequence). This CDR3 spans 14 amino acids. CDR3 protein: CASSFDRGLETQYF. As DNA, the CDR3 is TGTGCTAGCAGCTTCGACAGGGGTTTGGAGACCCAGTACTTC.

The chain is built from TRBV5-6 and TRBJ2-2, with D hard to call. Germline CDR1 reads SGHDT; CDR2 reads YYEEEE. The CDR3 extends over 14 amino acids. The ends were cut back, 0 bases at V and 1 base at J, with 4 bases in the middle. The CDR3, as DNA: TGTGCCAGCAGCTTGGCTTTGAACACCGGGGAGCTGTTTTTT. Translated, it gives CASSLALNTGELFF.

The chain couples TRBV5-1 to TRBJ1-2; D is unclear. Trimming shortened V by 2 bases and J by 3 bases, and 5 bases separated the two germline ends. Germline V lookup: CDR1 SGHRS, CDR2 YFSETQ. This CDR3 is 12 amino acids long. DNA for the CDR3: TGCGCCAGCAGCTTAGGAGACTATGGCTACACCTTC. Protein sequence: CASSLGDYGYTF.

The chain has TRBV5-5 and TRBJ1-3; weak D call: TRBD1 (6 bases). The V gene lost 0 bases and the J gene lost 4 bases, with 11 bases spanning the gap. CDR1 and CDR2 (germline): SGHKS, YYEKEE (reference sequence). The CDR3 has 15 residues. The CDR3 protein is CASSLDRGGGNTIYF. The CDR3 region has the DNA TGTGCCAGCAGCTTGGACCGAGGGGGAGGAAACACCATATATTTT.

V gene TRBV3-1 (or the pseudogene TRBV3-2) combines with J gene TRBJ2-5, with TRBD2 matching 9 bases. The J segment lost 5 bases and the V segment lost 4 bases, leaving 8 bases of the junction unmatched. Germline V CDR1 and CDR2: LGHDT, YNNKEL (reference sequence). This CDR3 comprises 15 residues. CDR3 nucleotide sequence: TGTGCCAGCAGCCCGGCGGGGGGGCGAGGGGAGACCCAGTACTTC. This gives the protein CASSPAGGRGETQYF.

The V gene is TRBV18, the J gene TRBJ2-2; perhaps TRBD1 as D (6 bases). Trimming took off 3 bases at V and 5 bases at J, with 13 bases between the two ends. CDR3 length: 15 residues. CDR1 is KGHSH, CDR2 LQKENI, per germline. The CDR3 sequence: CASSPPETGTGELFF. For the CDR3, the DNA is TGTGCCAGCTCACCCCCCGAAACAGGGACCGGGGAGCTGTTTTTT. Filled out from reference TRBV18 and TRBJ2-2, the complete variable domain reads NAGVMQNPRHLVRRRGQEARLRCSPMKGHSHVYWYRQLPEEGLKFMVYLQKENIIDESGMPKERFSAEFPKEGPSILRIQQVVRGDSAAYFCASSPPETGTGELFFGEGSRLTVL.

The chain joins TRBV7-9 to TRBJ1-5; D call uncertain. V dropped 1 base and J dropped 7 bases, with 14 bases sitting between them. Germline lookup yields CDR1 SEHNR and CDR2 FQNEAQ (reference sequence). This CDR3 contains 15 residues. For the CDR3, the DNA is TGTGCCAGCAGCTTAGGAGTCGGCGCGGGGCAGCCCCAGCATTTT. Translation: CASSLGVGAGQPQHF.

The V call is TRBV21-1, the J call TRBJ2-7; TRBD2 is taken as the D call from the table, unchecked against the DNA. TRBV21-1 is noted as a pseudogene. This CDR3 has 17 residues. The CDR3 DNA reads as TGTGCCAGCAGCAAAGTGACTTGGCGGGAGAGGACCTACGAGCAGTACTTC. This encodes CASSKVTWRERTYEQYF.